Listed below are T cell receptor beta chains from one sample, sequenced in a study of T cells after yellow fever vaccination. In TCRdb, the 5' RACE reads were re-called with MiXCR into one record per CDR3 protein. Here the sample spans roughly 500,000 distinct CDR3 sequences, around 21% being singletons. Here the sequenced sample was PBMCs, taken 15 days after the yellow fever booster vaccination. The receptors here all came from a man aged 30-40 years who received the YFV17D yellow fever vaccine. Each CDR3 is given with its conserved first and last residue. D genes are given only for firm matches. Expanded clones are given a class, and other clones once, few, many or no size at all.

TRBV7-2	TRBJ2-3	-	TRBD1	16	TGTGCCAGCAGCTTAGTGGGACAGGGGAGCACAGATACGCAGTATTTT	CASSLVGQGSTDTQYF
TRBV4-3	TRBJ1-6	-	-	16	TGCGCCAGCAGCCAAGTGGTCTCACGGGGGAATTCACCCCTCCACTTT	CASSQVVSRGNSPLHF
TRBV7-2	TRBJ2-2	-	-	16	TGTGCCAGCAGCTTAGGATGGGGGCTTACCACCGGGGAGCTGTTTTTT	CASSLGWGLTTGELFF
TRBV7-9	TRBJ2-5	-	-	11	TGTGCCAGTCAGGGCCGAGAGACCCAGTACTTC	CASQGRETQYF
TRBV5-4	TRBJ2-1	few	-	15	TGTGCCAGCAGCCCGGAACTAGTCGGGAACAATGAGCAGTTCTTC	CASSPELVGNNEQFF
TRBV7-2	TRBJ2-1	-	TRBD2	14	TGTGCCAGCAGCTCTAGCGGGTACTACAATGAGCAGTTCTTC	CASSSSGYYNEQFF
TRBV20-1	TRBJ2-3	-	-	16	TGCAGTGCTGCCGGACATCTAAGTTCTAGCACAGATACGCAGTATTTT	CSAAGHLSSSTDTQYF
TRBV19	TRBJ2-1	-	-	15	TGTGCCAGTAGTATCCAGGTTAGCTCCTACAATGAGCAGTTCTTC	CASSIQVSSYNEQFF
TRBV7-2	TRBJ2-5	-	TRBD2	15	TGTGCCAGCAGCTTAGCCCGAAGCGGGATGGAGACCCAGTACTTC	CASSLARSGMETQYF
TRBV11-2	TRBJ2-7	-	TRBD1	16	TGTGCCAGCAGCACCGGGACAGGCGTGGGACGCTACGAGCAGTACTTC	CASSTGTGVGRYEQYF
TRBV20-1	TRBJ2-3	-	-	16	TGCAGTGCTAGAGATATTCGGGGCCCAAGCACAGATACGCAGTATTTT	CSARDIRGPSTDTQYF
TRBV28	TRBJ1-1	many	-	14	TGTGCCAGCAGTTTACGGGGGATGAACACTGAAGCTTTCTTT	CASSLRGMNTEAFF
TRBV16	TRBJ1-2	-	-	15	TGTGCCAGCAGCCAATCGTTAACCACCTGGGATGGCTACACCTTC	CASSQSLTTWDGYTF
TRBV2	TRBJ2-1	-	-	16	TGTGCCAGCAGTGGTAAACCAGGGAGCTCCTACAATGAGCAGTTCTTC	CASSGKPGSSYNEQFF
TRBV5-1	TRBJ2-2	few	-	15	TGCGCCAGCAGGGGGACCGGGAACCCCACCGGGGAGCTGTTTTTT	CASRGTGNPTGELFF
TRBV9	TRBJ1-2	few	-	13	TGTGCCAGCAGCGTAGTGAAGGGGAAGGGCTACACCTTC	CASSVVKGKGYTF
TRBV10-3	TRBJ1-6	few	-	14	TGTGCCATCAGCGCCGGGATTGGCAATTCACCCCTCCACTTT	CAISAGIGNSPLHF
TRBV5-6	TRBJ2-7	few	-	14	TGTGCCAGCAGCTCCGCGGGACACGACTACGAGCAGTACTTC	CASSSAGHDYEQYF
TRBV6-5	TRBJ2-7	-	TRBD2	15	TGTGCCAGCAGTTACCTGGGAGGGATGGGCCGGGAGCAGTACTTC	CASSYLGGMGREQYF
TRBV23-1	TRBJ2-6	-	-	14	TGCGCCAGCCGAGGAGGGAATGGGGCCAACGTCCTGACTTTC	CASRGGNGANVLTF
TRBV13	TRBJ2-3	few	-	13	TGTGCCAGCAGCTTAGGGACAGTAGATACGCAGTATTTT	CASSLGTVDTQYF
TRBV11-2	TRBJ2-1	few	TRBD2	15	TGTGCCAGCAGCTTAGCCGGGACTAAGTACAATGAGCAGTTCTTC	CASSLAGTKYNEQFF
TRBV20-1	TRBJ2-3	-	TRBD2	15	TGCAGTGCTCTACCACTAGCGGGAGGAACAGATACGCAGTATTTT	CSALPLAGGTDTQYF
TRBV7-2	TRBJ2-7	few	TRBD2	14	TGTGCCAGCAGCTTAGCCGGGACTAGGGGAGAGCAGTACTTC	CASSLAGTRGEQYF
TRBV12-3/TRBV12-4	TRBJ2-7	few	-	14	TGTGCCAGCAGTTTGGGGTCGCCCCTTGGGGAGCAGTACTTC	CASSLGSPLGEQYF
TRBV6-5	TRBJ1-1	few	TRBD1	16	TGTGCCAGCGTCAGGGGACAGACCCTTTCGGTTACTGAAGCTTTCTTT	CASVRGQTLSVTEAFF
TRBV18	TRBJ2-3	few	-	15	TGTGCCAGCTCACCAGCGAGGGCGAGGACAGATACGCAGTATTTT	CASSPARARTDTQYF
TRBV7-2	TRBJ2-7	few	-	14	TGTGCCAGCAGCATGGACAGAAATACCTACGAGCAGTACTTC	CASSMDRNTYEQYF
TRBV6-5	TRBJ2-2	few	-	14	TGTGCCAGCAGCTTGCGACTAGGGGCCGGGGAGCTGTTTTTT	CASSLRLGAGELFF
TRBV28	TRBJ2-1	-	-	13	TGTGCCAGCAGTTTAATGGGGGTTTCCGAGCAGTTCTTC	CASSLMGVSEQFF
TRBV5-1	TRBJ2-2	few	TRBD2	19	TGCGCCAGCAGCTTGCACTATACCCCCGGGACTAGCAGCACCGGGGAGCTGTTTTTT	CASSLHYTPGTSSTGELFF
TRBV4-3	TRBJ2-7	-	-	15	TGCGCCAGCAGCCAAGTATGGCAGGGAATGGCCGAGCAGTACTTC	CASSQVWQGMAEQYF
TRBV12-3/TRBV12-4	TRBJ1-1	few	-	14	TGTGCCAGCAGTTACAGGGTGGGGAACACTGAAGCTTTCTTT	CASSYRVGNTEAFF
TRBV20-1	TRBJ2-7	-	TRBD2	14	TGCAGTGCTCGAGCAAGCGGGAGTGGTTACGAGCAGTACTTC	CSARASGSGYEQYF
TRBV6-2/TRBV6-3	TRBJ2-7	-	-	17	TGTGCCAGCAGTTACTCGTTGACCAGGGGCGTTTCCTACGAGCAGTACTTC	CASSYSLTRGVSYEQYF
TRBV14	TRBJ1-1	-	TRBD1	14	TGTGCCAGCAGCCAAGCTCCAGGGACAGGGAGACCTTTCTTT	CASSQAPGTGRPFF
TRBV12-3/TRBV12-4	TRBJ2-7	-	-	16	TGTGCCAGCAGTTTACGGGACCAGCATGGCTACTACGAGCAGTACTTC	CASSLRDQHGYYEQYF
TRBV29-1	TRBJ2-7	few	-	13	TGCAGCGTTGAAGATGCGGAACACTACGAGCAGTACTTC	CSVEDAEHYEQYF
TRBV27	TRBJ2-3	-	TRBD2	16	TGTGCCAGCAGCCAAACTCTAGCGGGAGTCACAGATACGCAGTATTTT	CASSQTLAGVTDTQYF
TRBV2	TRBJ2-2	-	-	15	TGTGCCAGCAAAATAGCCCCTCCGGGCACCGGGGAGCTGTTTTTT	CASKIAPPGTGELFF
TRBV5-6	TRBJ2-1	few	-	15	TGTGCCAGCAGCCGCCCCGGGACACTTTACAATGAGCAGTTCTTC	CASSRPGTLYNEQFF
TRBV20-1	TRBJ2-3	-	TRBD1	13	TGCAGTGCTACACCGGGACAGGGCGGGGCGCAGTATTTT	CSATPGQGGAQYF
TRBV18	TRBJ2-1	-	-	18	TGTGCCAGCTCACCATCTTTTCGTGTTGAAATACAGGGAAATGAGCAGTTCTTC	CASSPSFRVEIQGNEQFF
TRBV27	TRBJ2-7	-	TRBD1	15	TGTGCCAGCAGTTCCACAGGGGTAATCACCTACGAGCAGTACTTC	CASSSTGVITYEQYF
TRBV3-1	TRBJ1-1	few	TRBD1	15	TGTGCCAGCAGCCCGTGGGACAGATTGAACACTGAAGCTTTCTTT	CASSPWDRLNTEAFF
TRBV28	TRBJ2-5	-	-	15	TGTGCCAGCAGCTCGGTTGTAGTGGTTGAAGAGACCCAGTACTTC	CASSSVVVVEETQYF
TRBV7-9	TRBJ2-6	-	TRBD1	17	TGTGCCAGCAGCGAGGACAGGATTCTCTCTGGGGCCAACGTCCTGACTTTC	CASSEDRILSGANVLTF
TRBV29-1	TRBJ1-1	-	-	11	TGCAGCGTTGGGGGGACCACTGAAGCTTTCTTT	CSVGGTTEAFF
TRBV12-3/TRBV12-4	TRBJ2-2	few	-	12	TGTGCCAGCAGTTTTATGGTCGGGGAGCTGTTTTTT	CASSFMVGELFF
TRBV3-1	TRBJ1-1	-	-	14	TGTGCCAGCAGCCAAGCCGCCCCCCTGGAGGGGGCTTTCTTT	CASSQAAPLEGAFF
TRBV20-1	TRBJ2-1	few	-	14	TGCAGTGCTAGAGGCTCTGTAGCCTACAATGAGCAGTTCTTC	CSARGSVAYNEQFF
TRBV5-1	TRBJ2-1	few	-	12	TGCGCCAGCAGAATACGGTGGGATGAGCAGTTCTTC	CASRIRWDEQFF
TRBV28	TRBJ2-1	-	TRBD2	16	TGTGCCAGCAGCCTTAGCGGGAGGGCCCCATACAATGAGCAGTTCTTC	CASSLSGRAPYNEQFF
TRBV6-1	TRBJ2-7	few	TRBD2	14	TGTGCCAGCAATATAGCGGGAGGGCCCTACGAGCAGTACTTC	CASNIAGGPYEQYF
TRBV24-1	TRBJ2-7	few	-	12	TGTGCCACCAGTGATCGGGGGTACGAGCAGTACTTC	CATSDRGYEQYF
TRBV20-1	TRBJ2-2	few	-	11	TGCAGTGGGAGGGTACGCGGGGAGCTGTTTTTT	CSGRVRGELFF
TRBV9	TRBJ2-7	few	-	10	TGTGGCGGGACGGCCTACGAGCAGTACTTC	CGGTAYEQYF
TRBV11-1	TRBJ2-1	-	TRBD2	20	TGTGCCAGCAGCTTTGGGCTAGCGGGAGTCCTGCACCGCTCCTACAATGAGCAGTTCTTC	CASSFGLAGVLHRSYNEQFF
TRBV29-1	TRBJ2-5	few	-	14	TGCAGCGTTGAAGTGGGCGCGGCTCAAGAGACCCAGTACTTC	CSVEVGAAQETQYF
TRBV12-3/TRBV12-4	TRBJ2-3	few	-	14	TGTGCCAGCAGTCAGGGGATACTTGTGGATACGCAGTATTTT	CASSQGILVDTQYF